Below are 26 T cell receptor beta chains sequenced from a single sample in a study of T cells in Graves' hyperthyroidism and ophthalmopathy. The source material, RNA transcripts, was used to amplify TCR beta CDR3 regions. With the HTBI primer set, the TCR CDR3 went through a first round of RT-PCR. TCRdb analysed the multiplex PCR reads with MiXCR anew, one entry per CDR3 protein. The sample comprises about 720,000 distinct CDR3 sequences, 15% to 20% of which are singletons, and approximately 15% rests with the top ten. Sequencing was performed on blood. These receptors were obtained from a woman aged 45 to 65 with Graves' hyperthyroidism that later progressed to Graves' ophthalmopathy.

This clonotype was recorded a few times. The CDR3 DNA is TGCAGTGCTAGAGATCATCTGCCCAGGACTTACTCAGATACGCAGTATTTT. Protein product: CSARDHLPRTYSDTQYF. The gene calls are TRBV20-1 and TRBJ2-3, with D tentatively TRBD2 (5 bases). The CDR3 totals 17 residues. Trimming shortened V by 0 bases and J by 4 bases, and 20 bases separated the two germline ends. Germline values: CDR1 DFQATT, CDR2 SNEGSKA (reference sequence).

The chain couples TRBV7-9 to TRBJ1-4; 7 nucleotides agree with TRBD1. Germline CDR1 is SEHNR and CDR2 is FQNEAQ (reference sequence). The CDR3 is made up of 16 amino acids. V shed 5 bases and J 7 bases; nucleotides not matched to a gene: 13. The CDR3 spells CASSGTTGSLSEKLFF. CDR3 DNA sequence: TGTGCCAGCAGCGGAACGACAGGGAGCCTGAGTGAAAAACTGTTTTTT.

The chain joins TRBV4-1 to TRBJ1-1; D call uncertain. CDR3 length equals 12 residues. Trimming stripped 2 bases from V and 5 bases from J, with 6 bases between. The germline gives CDR1 MGHRA, CDR2 YSYEKL. The CDR3 bases are TGCGCCAGCAGCCAATCGGGTACTGAAGCTTTCTTT. Translating it yields CASSQSGTEAFF.

In this sample, this clonotype turned up many times. The rearrangement uses TRBV6-2 or TRBV6-3 and TRBJ1-1; D might be TRBD1 (6 bases). Trimming removed 5 bases at V and 3 bases at J, with 10 bases between. Looked up from germline, CDR1 is MNHEY and CDR2 is SVGEGT. The CDR3 contains 13 residues. DNA of the CDR3: TGTGCCAGCAGTAAACAGGGTGACACTGAAGCTTTCTTT. Encoded protein: CASSKQGDTEAFF.

J is TRBJ1-5 and V is TRBV4-2; TRBD1 matches 7 bases. With 4 bases clipped from V and 4 bases from J, the junction kept 10 bases outside the gene matches. This CDR3 is built from 16 residues. Germline V gene lookup returns CDR1 LGHNA and CDR2 YNFKEQ. CDR3 protein: CASSRTGQVGNQPQHF. CDR3 bases: TGTGCCAGCAGCCGGACCGGACAGGTTGGAAATCAGCCCCAGCATTTT.

CDR3 residues: CSARFQGGGYNEQFF. The CDR3 nucleotides read TGCAGTGCTAGGTTTCAGGGAGGAGGGTACAATGAGCAGTTCTTC. The gene calls are TRBV20-1 and TRBJ2-1; possibly TRBD2 for D (6 bases). This CDR3 is 15 amino acids long. The germline gives CDR1 DFQATT, CDR2 SNEGSKA (reference sequence). Trimming shortened V by 3 bases and J by 4 bases, and 16 bases separated the two germline ends.

This clonotype occurred many times. The V call is TRBV11-2, the J call TRBJ2-7, with unresolved D. CDR1 is SGHAT and CDR2 is FQNNGV in the germline V gene. V was pared by 0 bases and J by 3 bases, with 6 bases between. The CDR3 has 13 residues. CDR3 nucleotides: TGTGCCAGCAGCTTAGATCCCATCTACGAGCAGTACTTC. Its protein is CASSLDPIYEQYF.

CDR3 coding DNA: TGTGCCAGCCGGGGGGAGCGGACCGGGGAGCTGTTTTTT. As protein: CASRGERTGELFF. The chain links TRBV6-1 to TRBJ2-2; TRBD2 aligns across 7 bases. The CDR3 contains 13 residues. V lost 8 bases to trimming and J lost 5 bases; unmatched junction nucleotides: 5. CDR1 is MNHNS, CDR2 SASEGT, per germline.

This clonotype was observed a few times. The chain is built from TRBV5-1 and TRBJ2-1; D is ambiguous. The CDR3 runs 15 residues. Trimming removed 4 bases at V and 5 bases at J, with 16 bases between. CDR1 SGHRS and CDR2 YFSETQ come from the germline V gene. In DNA form, the CDR3 reads TGCGCCAGCAGCCCCCACCAGCCCACTAACAATGAGCAGTTCTTC. Its translation: CASSPHQPTNNEQFF.

This clonotype was seen ten or more times. This rearrangement joins TRBV29-1 to TRBJ2-5; 10 bases map to TRBD1. V gave up 4 bases and J gave up 5 bases; unmatched junction bases: 4. Germline CDR1 reads SQVTM; CDR2 reads ANQGSEA. There are 13 residues in the CDR3. The CDR3 sequence: CSVGDRGHETQYF. The CDR3, as DNA: TGCAGCGTTGGCGACAGGGGGCACGAGACCCAGTACTTC.

The V and J genes are TRBV13 and TRBJ1-1, with 8 positions matching TRBD1. The CDR3 runs 15 residues. The germline V gene has CDR1 PRHDT and CDR2 FYEKMQ (reference sequence). Trimming took 5 bases from V and 3 from J; bases not matched to a gene: 8. Written as DNA, the CDR3 is TGTGCCAGCAGCGCCCGAGGACAGGGATACACTGAAGCTTTCTTT. It codes for CASSARGQGYTEAFF.

CDR3 loop: CASSEYRQGGRYGYTF. CDR3 DNA: TGTGCCAGCAGTGAATATAGGCAGGGAGGACGGTATGGCTACACCTTC. This chain joins TRBV25-1 and TRBJ1-2; tentatively, D is TRBD1 (5 bases). The CDR3 spans 16 residues. Per germline, CDR1 MGHDK and CDR2 SYGVNS. Trimming stripped 0 bases from V and 5 bases from J, with 16 bases between.

This clonotype was seen many times. The chain employs TRBV12-3 or TRBV12-4 and TRBJ2-1; 11 bases align to TRBD1. The CDR3 sequence is 17 residues long. Unmatched junction bases numbered 15, after V lost 5 bases and J lost 9 bases. CDR3 region: CASSATPGTGGGLEQFF. The CDR3 coding sequence is TGTGCCAGCAGTGCGACACCCGGGACAGGGGGTGGTCTTGAGCAGTTCTTC.

This chain uses TRBV29-1 with TRBJ2-4, with D maybe TRBD1 (7 bases). Germline-derived CDR1 and CDR2 are SQVTM and ANQGSEA. V lost 7 bases, J lost 10 bases, and 20 bases lay in between. CDR3 length: 13 amino acids. CDR3 bases: TGCAGCGCAAGAGGAGCCGCAGGGGGGATTCAGTACTTC. Its translation: CSARGAAGGIQYF.

The chain has TRBV6-1 and TRBJ1-4, with unresolved D. Germline V gene data show CDR1 as MNHNS and CDR2 as SASEGT. The V end was cut by 3 bases, the J end by 0 bases, with 11 bases between. The CDR3 totals 16 residues. CDR3 in amino acids: CASSDRANATNEKLFF. CDR3 nucleotide sequence: TGTGCCAGCAGTGATCGGGCGAACGCAACTAATGAAAAACTGTTTTTT.

V is TRBV9 and J is TRBJ1-1, with no clear D. The CDR3 totals 14 residues. V dropped 0 bases and J dropped 5 bases, with 11 bases sitting between them. Germline V lookup: CDR1 SGDLS, CDR2 YYNGEE. DNA of the CDR3: TGTGCCAGCAGCGTAGAGGTAGGCGGGACTGAAGCTTTCTTT. As protein: CASSVEVGGTEAFF. Combining the CDR3 with reference TRBV9 and TRBJ1-1 gives the whole variable domain DSGVTQTPKHLITATGQRVTLRCSPRSGDLSVYWYQQSLDQGLQFLIQYYNGEERAKGNILERFSAQQFPDLHSELNLSSLELGDSALYFCASSVEVGGTEAFFGQGTRLTVV.

This clonotype appeared a few times. The genes are TRBV5-1 and TRBJ2-7; possible D gene TRBD2, 7 bases. Trimming took off 8 bases at V and 2 bases at J, with 20 bases between the two ends. CDR3 size: 15 residues. Germline V gene sequence: CDR1 SGHRS, CDR2 YFSETQ. CDR3 region: CARSGAGDEPYEQYF. In DNA, the CDR3 is TGCGCCAGAAGCGGGGCAGGGGACGAACCCTACGAGCAGTACTTC.

This clonotype was detected only a few times. This sequence joins TRBV7-9 and TRBJ1-4, with TRBD1 matching over 7 bases. Germline CDR1 is SEHNR and CDR2 is FQNEAQ (reference sequence). The CDR3 covers 15 residues. J was trimmed by 6 bases and V by 2 bases; bases with no gene match: 6. CDR3 residues: CASSLTDREYEKLFF. CDR3 nucleotides: TGTGCCAGCAGCTTAACAGACAGGGAGTATGAAAAACTGTTTTTT.

This clonotype has more than one count but fewer than ten. The V gene is TRBV12-3 or TRBV12-4, the J gene TRBJ1-3; D unresolved. CDR3 length: 16 amino acids. Trimming removed 6 bases from V and 0 bases from J, with 15 bases in between. The CDR3 reads CASRLGRNYSGNTIYF. The CDR3, as DNA: TGTGCCAGCAGGCTAGGACGGAATTACTCTGGAAACACCATATATTTT.

This clonotype was counted a few times. The V gene is TRBV5-1, the J gene TRBJ2-1; 7 nucleotides align to TRBD1. With 0 bases clipped from V and 2 bases from J, the junction kept 5 bases outside the gene matches. CDR1 and CDR2 (germline): SGHRS, YFSETQ. This CDR3 comprises 16 residues. The CDR3 spells CASSLVGQMTYNEQFF. CDR3 nucleotide sequence: TGCGCCAGCAGCTTGGTGGGACAGATGACCTACAATGAGCAGTTCTTC.

This clonotype was counted between two and nine times. The chain links TRBV9 to TRBJ2-3, with a tentative D call TRBD1 (5 bases). Germline lookup yields CDR1 SGDLS and CDR2 YYNGEE. Trimming removed 0 bases from V and 5 bases from J, with 10 bases in between. This CDR3 contains 14 residues. In DNA, the CDR3 is TGTGCCAGCAGCGTAGCTACAAGGGGAGATACGCAGTATTTT. Its translation is CASSVATRGDTQYF.

As concerns this clonotype: Likely a read error: the CDR3 ends without its conserved phenylalanine or tryptophan. The V gene is TRBV7-9, the J gene TRBJ2-1; D is unclear. Trimming took off 1 base at V and 4 bases at J, with 8 bases between the two ends. The CDR3 is made up of 14 amino acids. Germline loops: CDR1 SEHNR, CDR2 FQNEAQ (reference sequence). DNA for the CDR3: TGTGCCAGCAGCTTAGAGGAACCGTACAATGAGCAGTTCCTC. Translating gives CASSLEEPYNEQFL.

This clonotype was seen repeatedly, ten times or more. The chain joins TRBV4-1 to TRBJ1-4, with TRBD1 matching 9 bases. V was clipped by 0 bases and J by 8 bases; unmatched bases: 7. Germline assignment: CDR1 MGHRA and CDR2 YSYEKL. This CDR3 region has 16 residues. The CDR3: CASSQDGGQGNEKLFF. The CDR3 DNA is TGCGCCAGCAGCCAAGATGGAGGACAGGGGAACGAAAAACTGTTTTTT.

As concerns this clonotype: This could be a read error, since a much larger clone is one nucleotide away. The chain couples TRBV12-3 or TRBV12-4 to TRBJ1-1, with TRBD1 matching over 7 bases. This CDR3 is built from 11 residues. V dropped 6 bases and J dropped 6; count of bases not matched to a gene: 1. The CDR3 protein is CASRRGPEAFF. The CDR3 DNA follows: TGTGCCAGCAGAAGGGGGCCTGAAGCTTTCTTT.

The J gene is TRBJ2-2, the V gene TRBV5-1; D might be TRBD2 (6 bases). Trimming took off 0 bases at V and 1 base at J, with 10 bases between the two ends. CDR1 is SGHRS and CDR2 is YFSETQ in the germline V gene. The CDR3 runs to 16 residues. The CDR3 region is CASSLAGTGNTGELFF. CDR3 coding DNA: TGCGCCAGCAGCTTGGCCGGGACTGGGAACACCGGGGAGCTGTTTTTT.

The chain is built from TRBV18 and TRBJ1-2; maybe TRBD1 (5 bases). The germline V gene encodes CDR1 KGHSH and CDR2 LQKENI. CDR3 length: 14 amino acids. Deletions cut 1 base from V and 7 bases from J, with 13 bases between. The CDR3 spells CASSPRPGDGGYTF. CDR3 nucleotides: TGTGCCAGCTCACCACGGCCGGGGGACGGTGGCTACACCTTC. The full variable domain, its missing parts supplied by reference TRBV18 and TRBJ1-2, is NAGVMQNPRHLVRRRGQEARLRCSPMKGHSHVYWYRQLPEEGLKFMVYLQKENIIDESGMPKERFSAEFPKEGPSILRIQQVVRGDSAAYFCASSPRPGDGGYTFGSGTRLTVV.